This T cell receptor (beta chain) is from a study of blood T cell repertoires in COVID-19. In the study overall: Both acute and convalescent COVID-19 samples were obtained from the United States, Italy and Spain.

The Seattle site enrolled patients during active infection and followed them longitudinally. The CDR3 covers 16 residues. J was trimmed by 4 bases and V by 1 base; bases with no gene match: 7. The germline V gene has CDR1 SGHDN and CDR2 FVKESK. Clones were read by immunoSEQ multiplex PCR, and TCRdb kept only the in-frame ones, dropping some. The repertoire consists of under 350,000 clones, with around nine tenths occurring once and the leading ten covering 6.5% to 8%. This clone was counted a single time. This sequence originates from a woman younger than 45 with COVID-19, enrolled during active disease. The specimen sequenced was peripheral blood. The V gene is TRBV14, the J gene TRBJ2-1; 7 bases agree with TRBD2. The CDR3 nucleotides read TGTGCCAGCAGCCAAGTCTGGCCTAGCGGATACAATGAGCAGTTCTTC. Protein product: CASSQVWPSGYNEQFF.